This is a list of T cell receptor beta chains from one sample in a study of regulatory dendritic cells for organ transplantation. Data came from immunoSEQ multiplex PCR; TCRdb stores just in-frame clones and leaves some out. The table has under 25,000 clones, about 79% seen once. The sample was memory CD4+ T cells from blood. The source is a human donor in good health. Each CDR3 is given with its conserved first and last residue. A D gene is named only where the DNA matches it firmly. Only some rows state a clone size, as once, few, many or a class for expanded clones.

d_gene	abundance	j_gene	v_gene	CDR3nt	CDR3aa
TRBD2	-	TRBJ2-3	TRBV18	TGTGCCAGCTCACGAGGACTAGCTCGGGCGACAGATACGCAGTATTTT	CASSRGLARATDTQYF
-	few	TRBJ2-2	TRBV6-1	TGTGCCAGCAGCATAGGGGGTCTTAACACCGGGGAGCTGTTTTTT	CASSIGGLNTGELFF
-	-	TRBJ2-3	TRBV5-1	TGCGCCAGCAGCCCCACGGGCGGGGGCACAGATACGCAGTATTTT	CASSPTGGGTDTQYF
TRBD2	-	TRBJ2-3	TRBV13	TGCGCCAGCAGCTCCGGACTAGCGGGGGGGTTCGGGGATACGCAGTATTTT	CASSSGLAGGFGDTQYF
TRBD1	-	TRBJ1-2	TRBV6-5	TGTGCCAGCACCTCCGGGACAGGGATCTATGGCTACACCTTC	CASTSGTGIYGYTF
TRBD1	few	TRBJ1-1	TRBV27	TGTGCCAGCAGTTTAGTCTCAGGGGGCCGGTCGAACACTGAAGCTTTCTTT	CASSLVSGGRSNTEAFF
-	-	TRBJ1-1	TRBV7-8	TGTGCCAGCAGCTTTGAGGGTAGGAACACTGAAGCTTTCTTT	CASSFEGRNTEAFF
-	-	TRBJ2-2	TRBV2	TGTGCCAGCAGTGTACAAGGAGCCGGGGAGCTGTTTTTT	CASSVQGAGELFF
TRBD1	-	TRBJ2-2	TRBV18	TGTGCCAGCTCACCAAGACAGGGGGAATCCGGGGAGCTGTTTTTT	CASSPRQGESGELFF
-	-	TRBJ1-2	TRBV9	TGTGCCAGCAGCGTAGATCCCCAGGGTTCCGGCGGCTACACCTTC	CASSVDPQGSGGYTF
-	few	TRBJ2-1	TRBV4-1	TGCGCCAGCAGCCAAACGGGGCAGGGGGGTACGGATGAGCAGTTCTTC	CASSQTGQGGTDEQFF
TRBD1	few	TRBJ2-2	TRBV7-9	TGTGCCAGCAGCTGGGACAGTGGCGGGGAGCTGTTTTTT	CASSWDSGGELFF
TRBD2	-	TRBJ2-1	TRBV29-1	TGCAGCGTTGAGAGTAGCGGGGGCGCAGTTCGGGAGCAGTTCTTC	CSVESSGGAVREQFF
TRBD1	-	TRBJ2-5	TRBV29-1	TGCAGCGTTGGATCAGGGGGAAGGGAGACCCAGTACTTC	CSVGSGGRETQYF
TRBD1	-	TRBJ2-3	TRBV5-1	TGCGCCAGCAGGCGGGACAGGGAAGATACGCAGTATTTT	CASRRDREDTQYF
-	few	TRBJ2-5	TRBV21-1	TGTGCCAGCAGGGACTCGGGGGTGGAAGAGACCCAGTACTTC	CASRDSGVEETQYF
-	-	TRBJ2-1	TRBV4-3	TGCGCCAGCAGCCAAGATCCCATGGGCGGAGGCGGCGATGAGCAGTTCTTC	CASSQDPMGGGGDEQFF
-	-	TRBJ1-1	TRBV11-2	TGTGCCAGCAGCTTAGTTGGAGATCCTCACGGTGAAGCTTTCTTT	CASSLVGDPHGEAFF
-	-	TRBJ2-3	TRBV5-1	TGCGCCAGCAGCTTGGGGGTGGAGACAGATACGCAGTATTTT	CASSLGVETDTQYF
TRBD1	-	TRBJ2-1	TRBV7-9	TGTGCCAGCAGCTCTCCCGGGACAGGGAACCATGAGCAGTTCTTC	CASSSPGTGNHEQFF
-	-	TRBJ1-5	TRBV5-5	TGTGCCAGCAGCCAGTACCAGGGTTTAAATCAGCCCCAGCATTTT	CASSQYQGLNQPQHF
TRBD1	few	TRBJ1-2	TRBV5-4	TGTGCCAGCAGCCGATGGGGACAGGGCCACGGCTACACCTTC	CASSRWGQGHGYTF
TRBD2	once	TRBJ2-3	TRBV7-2	TGTGCCAGCAGCTTCCTTAGCGGGGGGCGGGGAGATACGCAGTATTTT	CASSFLSGGRGDTQYF
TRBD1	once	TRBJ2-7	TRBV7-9	TGTGCCAGCAGCCCCTATAACCGGGACAGCTACGAGCAGTACTTC	CASSPYNRDSYEQYF
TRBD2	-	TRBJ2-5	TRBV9	TGTGCCAGCAGCCCCCAGGCGGGGGGGCGGGAGACCCAGTACTTC	CASSPQAGGRETQYF
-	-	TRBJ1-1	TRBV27	TGTGCCAGCAGTTTAGGCTCCTTCAGAACTGAAGCTTTCTTT	CASSLGSFRTEAFF
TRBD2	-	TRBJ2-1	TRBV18	TGTGCCAGCTCACCACCTAGCGGGGGCCCTTTAGGAAATGAGCAGTTCTTC	CASSPPSGGPLGNEQFF
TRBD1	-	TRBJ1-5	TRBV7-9	TGTGCCAGCAGTCCTGACAGGGGGAGCAATCAGCCCCAGCATTTT	CASSPDRGSNQPQHF
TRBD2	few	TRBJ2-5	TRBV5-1	TGCGCCAGCAGCTTTAGGGGTCCCGGGACTAGGCAAGAGACCCAGTACTTC	CASSFRGPGTRQETQYF
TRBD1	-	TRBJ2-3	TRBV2	TGTGCCAGCAGAGAATCCACCGGACAGGGCGGTACGCAGTATTTT	CASRESTGQGGTQYF
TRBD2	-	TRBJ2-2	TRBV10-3	TGTGCCATCAGTGACAGACTAGCTGGAACCGGGGAGCTGTTTTTT	CAISDRLAGTGELFF
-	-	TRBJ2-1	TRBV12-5	TGTGCTAGTGGTTTGGGGGGCCCCTACAATGAGCAGTTCTTC	CASGLGGPYNEQFF
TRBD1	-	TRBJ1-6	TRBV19	TGTGCCAGTAGTAGAGTCTTGGGGCAGGGGGCTTCCTCACCCCTCCACTTT	CASSRVLGQGASSPLHF
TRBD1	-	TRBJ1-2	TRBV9	TGTGCCAGCAGCGTATCGGCAGGGGGGATCTATGGCTACACCTTC	CASSVSAGGIYGYTF
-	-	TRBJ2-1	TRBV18	TGTGCCAGCTCACCACAGTCAGGTTCCTACAATGAGCAGTTCTTC	CASSPQSGSYNEQFF
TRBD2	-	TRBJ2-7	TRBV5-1	TGCGCCAGCGGTGTCACTAGCGGAAGAACCTCCTACGAGCAGTACTTC	CASGVTSGRTSYEQYF
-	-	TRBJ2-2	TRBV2	TGTGCCAGCAGTAAGGGGCGGAACACCGGGGAGCTGTTTTTT	CASSKGRNTGELFF
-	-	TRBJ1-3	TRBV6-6	TGTGCCAGCAGGTCGTTCTCTGGAAACACCATATATTTT	CASRSFSGNTIYF
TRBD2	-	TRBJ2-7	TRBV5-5	TGTGCCAGCAGCTTTTTAGCGGGGGGGCGTAGTTACGAGCAGTACTTC	CASSFLAGGRSYEQYF
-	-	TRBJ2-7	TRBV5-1	TGCGCCAGCAGCTTGGAACCAAACGGCTACGAGCAGTACTTC	CASSLEPNGYEQYF
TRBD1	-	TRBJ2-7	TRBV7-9	TGTGCCAGCAGCTTCGGACAGGGGGTTAACGACGAGCAGTACTTC	CASSFGQGVNDEQYF
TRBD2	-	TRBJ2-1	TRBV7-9	TGTGCCAGCAGCTTCGGGGAGGGTGAGCAGTTCTTC	CASSFGEGEQFF
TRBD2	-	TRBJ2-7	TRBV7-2	TGTGCCAGCAGCGGGATCACGGGGGGGCCGAGCTCCTACGAGCAGTACTTC	CASSGITGGPSSYEQYF
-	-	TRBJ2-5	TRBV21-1	TGTGCCAGCAGCAATGTTTGTGAGGCTCCCGGAGAGACCCAGTACTTC	CASSNVCEAPGETQYF
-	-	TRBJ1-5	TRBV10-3	TGTGCCATCAGTGACCGTCGCGGGACCAATCAGCCCCAGCATTTT	CAISDRRGTNQPQHF
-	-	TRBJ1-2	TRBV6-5	TGTGCCAGCAGTCGAAGCTCTAACTATGGCTACACCTTC	CASSRSSNYGYTF
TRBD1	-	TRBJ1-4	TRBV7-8	TGTGCCAGCAGCCAAAAACCGACAGGGTTGAGTGAAAAACTGTTTTTT	CASSQKPTGLSEKLFF
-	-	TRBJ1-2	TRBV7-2	TGTGCCAGCAGCTCCAGAGGCAGGTCCGGGGGTGGCTACACCTTC	CASSSRGRSGGGYTF
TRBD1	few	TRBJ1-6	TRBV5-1	TGCGCCAGCAGCTTGGGGACAGGGTCCCATAATTCACCCCTCCACTTT	CASSLGTGSHNSPLHF
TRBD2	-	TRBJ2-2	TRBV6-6	TGTGCCAGCAGAGGACTAGCGGGGAGGGGCGGGGAGCTGTTTTTT	CASRGLAGRGGELFF
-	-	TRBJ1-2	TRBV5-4	TGTGCCAGCAGCCGCTCCGAGGGGGGGTCGGGGGGCTACACCTTC	CASSRSEGGSGGYTF
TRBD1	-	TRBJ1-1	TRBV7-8	TGTGCCAGCAGCAGACTCAGGGGGGAGACTGAAGCTTTCTTT	CASSRLRGETEAFF
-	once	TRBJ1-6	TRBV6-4	TGTGCCAGCAGTGAGTTGGGGGGTTATAATTCACCCCTCCACTTT	CASSELGGYNSPLHF
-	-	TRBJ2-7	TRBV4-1	TGCGCCAGCAGCCCCCCAGGAACAGGTCGATACGAGCAGTACTTC	CASSPPGTGRYEQYF
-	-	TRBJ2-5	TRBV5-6	TGTGCCAGCAGCTTGGCGCGCGGGGAGCGGCGAGAGACCCAGTACTTC	CASSLARGERRETQYF
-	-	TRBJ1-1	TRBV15	TGTGCCACCAGCAGAGTTAGCTCCAGGGAAACTTTCTTT	CATSRVSSRETFF
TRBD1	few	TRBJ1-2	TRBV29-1	TGCAGCGCCGGACAGGGGACCTATGGCTACACCTTC	CSAGQGTYGYTF
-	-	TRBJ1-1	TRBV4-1	TGCGCCAGCAGCCAAGATAGGGGGAACACTGAAGCTTTCTTT	CASSQDRGNTEAFF